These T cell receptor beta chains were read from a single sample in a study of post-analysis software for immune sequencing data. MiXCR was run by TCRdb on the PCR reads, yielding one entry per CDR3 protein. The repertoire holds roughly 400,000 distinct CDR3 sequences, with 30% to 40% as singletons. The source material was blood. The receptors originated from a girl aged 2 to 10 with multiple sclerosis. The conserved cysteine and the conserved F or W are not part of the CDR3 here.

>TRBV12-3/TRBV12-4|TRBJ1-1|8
ASSQKEAF
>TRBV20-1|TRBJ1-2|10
SARQVNYGYT
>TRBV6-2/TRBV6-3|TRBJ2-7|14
ASSSLGTAFTYEQY
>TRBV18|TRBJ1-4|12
ASSLGPLAEKLF
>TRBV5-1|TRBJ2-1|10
ASRSSLNEQF
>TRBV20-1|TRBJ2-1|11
SARDVLTNEQF
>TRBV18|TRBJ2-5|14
ASSRTTSARGETQY
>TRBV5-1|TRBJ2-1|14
ASNRRDGSIYNEQF
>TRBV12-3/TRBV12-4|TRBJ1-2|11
ASSLVQLYGYT
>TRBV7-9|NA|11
ASSQPGLYEQY
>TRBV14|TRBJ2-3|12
ASSQEWSTDTQY
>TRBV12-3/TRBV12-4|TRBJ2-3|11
ASSLNFRDTQY
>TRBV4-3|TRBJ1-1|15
ASSHLGVQGRDTEAF
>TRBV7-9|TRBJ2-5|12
ASISTGIQETQY
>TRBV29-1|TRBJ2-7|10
SVTGSAREQY
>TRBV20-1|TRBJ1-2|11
SARTDNTYGCT
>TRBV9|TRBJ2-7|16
ASSIGLAGEYEPYEQY
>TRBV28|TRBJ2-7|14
ASSFQLATEPYEQY
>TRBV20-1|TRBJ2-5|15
SARRLARSWYQETQY
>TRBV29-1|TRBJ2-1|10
SVEGPFDEQF
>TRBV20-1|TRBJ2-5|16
SARAFTSRGLAKETQY
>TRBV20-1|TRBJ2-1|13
SAREGSSSYNEQF
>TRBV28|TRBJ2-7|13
ASTSPGQGENEQY
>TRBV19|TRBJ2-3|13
ASSIQGLGTDTQY
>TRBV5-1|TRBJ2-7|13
ASSFSPGPIYEQY
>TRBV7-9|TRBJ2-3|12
ASTRLAGQDTQY
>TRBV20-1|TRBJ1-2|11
SAPIYDVYGYT
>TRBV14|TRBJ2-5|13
AGSRGTSIAETQY
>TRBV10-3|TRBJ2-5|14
AISDLGQEGSGTQY
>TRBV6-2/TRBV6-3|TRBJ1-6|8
ASGISPLH
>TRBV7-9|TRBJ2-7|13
ASSLAGRSSYEQY
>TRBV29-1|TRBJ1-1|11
SVKPVLRPEAF
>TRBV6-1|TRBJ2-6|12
ATRRTIGANVLT
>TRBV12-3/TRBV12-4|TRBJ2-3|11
ASSPSDSDTQY
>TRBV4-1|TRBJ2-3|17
ASSQEYFQGLRSTDTQY
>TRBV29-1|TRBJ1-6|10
SVHTGKGPLH
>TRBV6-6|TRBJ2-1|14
ASSYSAETTINEQF
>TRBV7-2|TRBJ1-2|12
ASSLEDSLYGYT
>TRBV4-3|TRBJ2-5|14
ASSQERAGGKETQY
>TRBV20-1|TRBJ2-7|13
SARVPQSTSFEQY
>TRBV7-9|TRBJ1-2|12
ASSQDMENYGYT
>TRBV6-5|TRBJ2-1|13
ASTILAGAYNEQF
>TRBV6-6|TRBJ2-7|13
ASSSPGQALYEQY
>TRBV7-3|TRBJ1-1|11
ASSSDRGNEAF
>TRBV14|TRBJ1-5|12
AGSQAGWDQPQH
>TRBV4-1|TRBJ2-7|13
ASSQKGQSSYEQY
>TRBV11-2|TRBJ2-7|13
ASSLAQKSSYEQY
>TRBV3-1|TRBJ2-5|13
ASSQDVLPQETQY
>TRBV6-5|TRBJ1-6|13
ASSYSTAGSSPLH
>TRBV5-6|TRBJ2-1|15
ASSLAAGGNSYNEQF
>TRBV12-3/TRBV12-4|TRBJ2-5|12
ASRPGTARETQY
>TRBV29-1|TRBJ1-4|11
SVSRDRNEKLF
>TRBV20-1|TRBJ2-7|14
SARDIQGATAYEQY
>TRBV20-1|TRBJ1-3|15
SARETIGPGSGNTIY